A single sample is the source of the 24 T cell receptor beta chains below, sequenced in a study of blood T cell repertoires in COVID-19. Assay used: immunoSEQ multiplex PCR; TCRdb lists only in-frame clones, some missing. The table includes approximately 93,000 clones, roughly 78% detected once. What was sequenced was peripheral blood. The receptor source for this set is a woman older than 75 with acute or convalescent COVID-19.

The chain carries TRBV5-1 and TRBJ1-1; D gene uncertain. The germline V gene encodes CDR1 SGHRS and CDR2 YFSETQ. The CDR3 covers 15 residues. Trimming pared 1 base from V and 0 bases from J, leaving 10 bases between. CDR3 DNA sequence: TGCGCCAGCAGCTTGCTCGGAGAAATGAACACTGAAGCTTTCTTT. Amino acid sequence: CASSLLGEMNTEAFF.

V usage is TRBV19 and J usage is TRBJ1-1; TRBD1 aligns across 10 bases. Germline loops: CDR1 LNHDA, CDR2 SQIVND (reference sequence). V lost 9 bases, J lost 11 bases, and 6 bases stayed unmatched. The CDR3 runs 11 residues. The chain's CDR3 is CASIDRGPAFF. In nucleotides, the CDR3 is TGTGCCAGCATAGACAGGGGGCCCGCTTTCTTT.

The CDR3 DNA reads TGTGCCAGCAGCCAGCGACAGGGAGGCGAAAAACTGTTTTTT. Translating it yields CASSQRQGGEKLFF. The chain links TRBV3-1 (or the pseudogene TRBV3-2) to TRBJ1-4; TRBD1 agrees at 7 bases. Trimming took 3 bases from V and 8 from J; bases not matched to a gene: 6. The CDR3 contains 14 residues. Germline loops: CDR1 LGHDT, CDR2 YNNKEL (reference sequence).

The chain is built from TRBV11-2 and TRBJ2-2; a possible D gene is TRBD1 (6 bases). The V gene's germline CDR1 is SGHAT and CDR2 FQNNGV. V lost 4 bases and J 7 bases, leaving 16 bases between the germline ends. CDR3 length: 15 residues. CDR3 sequence (DNA): TGTGCCAGCAGCTCCAGAGGCCAGGGGCTCGGGGAGCTGTTTTTT. It codes for CASSSRGQGLGELFF.

The chain links TRBV4-3 to TRBJ1-1, with D tentatively TRBD1 (6 bases). The V gene's germline CDR1 is LGHNA and CDR2 YSLEER. V lost 4 bases to trimming and J lost 11 bases, with 17 bases between them. The CDR3 runs to 13 residues. The CDR3 DNA follows: TGCGCCAGCAGCCTGCTAACGGGCCAGGGGGCTTTCTTT. Its translation is CASSLLTGQGAFF.

The J gene is TRBJ1-1, the V gene TRBV7-2; TRBD1 might be the D (5 bases). V lost 3 bases and J lost 2, with 10 bases in between. The CDR3 sequence is 14 residues long. Per germline, CDR1 SGHTA and CDR2 FQGNSA. In DNA form, the CDR3 reads TGTGCCAGCAGCTTTCGGGGGGGTAACACTGAAGCTTTCTTT. It codes for CASSFRGGNTEAFF. Using reference TRBV7-2 and TRBJ1-1 for the parts outside the CDR3, the full variable domain is GAGVSQSPSNKVTEKGKDVELRCDPISGHTALYWYRQSLGQGLEFLIYFQGNSAPDKSGLPSDRFSAERTGGSVSTLTIQRTQQEDSAVYLCASSFRGGNTEAFFGQGTRLTVV.

This clone has more than one count but fewer than ten. This chain joins TRBV14 and TRBJ1-6, with a weak D call TRBD1 (5 bases). Germline lookup yields CDR1 SGHDN and CDR2 FVKESK. The CDR3 length is 13 residues. V lost 6 bases and J lost 5, with 8 bases in between. The CDR3 protein is CASRQVDNSPLHF. The DNA of the CDR3 is TGTGCCAGCAGACAGGTTGATAATTCACCCCTCCACTTT.

This chain joins TRBV10-3 and TRBJ1-2; 7 bases line up with TRBD1. Germline V gene data show CDR1 as ENHRY and CDR2 as SYGVKD. The junction had 7 bases not matched to a gene; V was cut back by 4 bases and J by 8 bases. The CDR3 runs 13 residues. The CDR3 nucleotides read TGTGCCATCAGTGGGGGGGACAGATGGGGCTACACCTTC. It translates to CAISGGDRWGYTF.

This sequence joins TRBV19 and TRBJ1-2; D call uncertain. The CDR3 is made up of 12 amino acids. Germline CDR1 and CDR2: LNHDA and SQIVND (reference sequence). The V end lost 4 bases, the J end lost 3 bases, and 6 bases lay between the germline ends. The CDR3 region has the DNA TGTGCCAGTAGTACGGAGTACTATGGCTACACCTTC. This sequence encodes CASSTEYYGYTF.

V gene TRBV6-5 combines with J gene TRBJ2-3, with 9 bases matching TRBD2. Per the germline V gene, CDR1 is MNHEY and CDR2 is SVGAGI. V was clipped by 6 bases and J by 0 bases; unmatched bases: 4. There are 15 residues in the CDR3. This CDR3 reads CASSPTSGSTDTQYF. CDR3 coding DNA: TGTGCCAGCAGCCCGACTAGCGGTAGCACAGATACGCAGTATTTT.

V usage is TRBV7-2 and J usage is TRBJ1-6; D gene uncertain. V shed 5 bases and J shed 7 bases, with 6 bases lying between them. CDR1 is SGHTA, CDR2 FQGNSA, per germline. The CDR3 covers 12 residues. The CDR3 nucleotides are TGTGCCAGCAGCCTGCGAAATTCACCCCTCCACTTT. Its protein is CASSLRNSPLHF.

The rearrangement links TRBV7-6 to TRBJ1-5, with D possibly being TRBD1 (5 bases). Germline CDR1 reads SGHVS; CDR2 reads FNYEAQ. The ends were cut back, 5 bases at V and 12 bases at J, with 14 bases in the middle. The CDR3 totals 12 residues. This CDR3 reads CASSPRDGVQHF. As DNA, the CDR3 is TGTGCCAGCAGCCCGCGGGACGGAGTCCAGCATTTT.

This clone was seen only a few times. The rearrangement joins TRBV4-2 to TRBJ2-1; 8 bases are shared with TRBD2. V shed 1 base and J 4 bases; nucleotides not matched to a gene: 3. The length of the CDR3 is 15 residues. In germline, CDR1 is LGHNA, CDR2 YNFKEQ. CDR3 nucleotide sequence: TGTGCCAGCAGCCAAGCAGCGGGGGAGTACAATGAGCAGTTCTTC. Encoded protein: CASSQAAGEYNEQFF.

This chain uses TRBV3-1 (or the pseudogene TRBV3-2) with TRBJ2-2; TRBD2 agrees at 11 bases. The trim removed 3 bases at V and 1 base at J, leaving 1 base unmatched. Germline V gives CDR1 LGHDT, CDR2 YNNKEL (reference sequence). This CDR3 has 16 residues. CDR3 sequence: CASSQGLAVNTGELFF. The DNA for the CDR3 is TGTGCCAGCAGCCAGGGACTAGCGGTGAACACCGGGGAGCTGTTTTTT.

Written as DNA, the CDR3 is TGTGCTAGTGGTTTGGACAGGGCCCTCAACTATGGCTACACCTTC. Protein product: CASGLDRALNYGYTF. The rearrangement joins TRBV12-5 to TRBJ1-2; D possibly corresponds to TRBD1 (6 bases). The CDR3 has 15 residues. Germline-derived CDR1 and CDR2 are LGHNT and FRNRAP. V lost 1 base, J lost 2 bases, and 11 bases lay in between.

The genes are TRBV2 and TRBJ2-7; no definite D call. The V and J ends lost 3 bases and 7 bases respectively, with 10 bases between them. Germline assignment: CDR1 SNHLY and CDR2 FYNNEI. CDR3 length equals 12 residues. CDR3 in DNA: TGTGCCAGCAGTGATGAGACTTTTGAGCAGTACTTC. Its translation is CASSDETFEQYF.

CDR3 DNA: TGTGCCAGCAGTTACGGGACAGCGATTAATTCACCCCTCCACTTT. Its protein is CASSYGTAINSPLHF. V is TRBV6-5 and J is TRBJ1-6; 7 bases are a match to TRBD1. The J segment lost 6 bases and the V segment lost 2 bases, leaving 4 bases of the junction unmatched. Looked up from germline, CDR1 is MNHEY and CDR2 is SVGAGI. This CDR3 is built from 15 residues.

This clone was found once. The V call is TRBV19, the J call TRBJ2-1; a possible D gene is TRBD1 (5 bases). Looked up from germline, CDR1 is LNHDA and CDR2 is SQIVND (reference sequence). V lost 7 bases, J lost 2 bases, and 18 bases lay in between. There are 16 residues in the CDR3. For the CDR3, the DNA is TGTGCCAGTACCGTTAACATAGGGGCCACCTACAATGAGCAGTTCTTC. Amino acid sequence: CASTVNIGATYNEQFF. Filled out from reference TRBV19 and TRBJ2-1, the complete variable domain reads DGGITQSPKYLFRKEGQNVTLSCEQNLNHDAMYWYRQDPGQGLRLIYYSQIVNDFQKGDIAEGYSVSREKKESFPLTVTSAQKNPTAFYLCASTVNIGATYNEQFFGPGTRLTVL.

The chain is built from TRBV6-4 and TRBJ2-2, with TRBD2 matching over 8 bases. The CDR3 is 16 amino acids. The germline V gene has CDR1 MRHNA and CDR2 SNTAGT. The CDR3 loop reads CATHRTGGFNTGELFF. CDR3 in DNA: TGTGCGACCCACCGCACGGGGGGGTTTAACACCGGGGAGCTGTTTTTT.

This clone appeared once. V usage is TRBV14 and J usage is TRBJ2-3; 10 bases align to TRBD2. Trimming at V came to 0 bases and at J to 2 bases, leaving 5 bases not matched to a gene. Germline V gene lookup returns CDR1 SGHDN and CDR2 FVKESK. There are 17 residues in the CDR3. The CDR3: CASSQDQTSGYTDTQYF. CDR3 nucleotide sequence: TGTGCCAGCAGCCAAGATCAGACTAGCGGGTACACAGATACGCAGTATTTT.

The rearrangement links TRBV3-1 (or the pseudogene TRBV3-2) to TRBJ1-4; TRBD1 is a possible D gene (5 bases). The CDR3 is 14 amino acids. Germline CDR1 LGHDT, CDR2 YNNKEL (reference sequence). V was cut by 4 bases and J by 3 bases, with 9 bases left in between. The CDR3 DNA is TGTGCCAGCAGCCCTTTGGGGCCTAATGAAAAACTGTTTTTT. Protein product: CASSPLGPNEKLFF.

V gene TRBV5-1 combines with J gene TRBJ2-1; 13 bases line up with TRBD2. Germline V gives CDR1 SGHRS, CDR2 YFSETQ. This CDR3 has 15 residues. The ends lost 4 bases at V and 6 bases at J; junction bases unmatched: 4. Here the CDR3 DNA reads TGCGCCAGCAGCCAGGGACTAGCGGGGACCAATGAGCAGTTCTTC. It codes for CASSQGLAGTNEQFF.

The CDR3 spells CASSIDSATNEKLFF. The CDR3 nucleotides are TGTGCCAGTAGTATAGACAGTGCAACTAATGAAAAACTGTTTTTT. V is TRBV19 and J is TRBJ1-4; D is uncertain. Trimming stripped 0 bases from V and 0 bases from J, with 5 bases between. This CDR3 is built from 15 residues. Germline CDR1 is LNHDA and CDR2 is SQIVND (reference sequence).

This clone was counted many times. CDR3: CASSTGTSGGAVDTQYF. The CDR3 region has the DNA TGTGCCAGCAGCACGGGGACTAGCGGGGGGGCGGTAGATACGCAGTATTTT. The chain joins TRBV9 to TRBJ2-3, with TRBD2 matching over 16 bases. V shed 4 bases, J shed 5 bases, and the junction held 7 bases outside the gene matches. CDR1 and CDR2 (germline): SGDLS, YYNGEE. There are 17 residues in the CDR3.